The 25 T cell receptor beta chains below were found in one sample sequenced in a study of blood T cell repertoires in COVID-19. Profiled with immunoSEQ multiplex PCR; TCRdb holds only in-frame clones, not every one. The sample includes 200,000 to 250,000 clones, roughly 90% of them seen just once. The sequenced material came from PBMCs or T cells enriched from blood (not recorded which). These receptors all stem from a man younger than 45 who had been exposed to COVID-19.

The J gene is TRBJ2-5, the V gene TRBV5-1, with D tentatively TRBD2 (5 bases). The ends were cut back, 3 bases at V and 2 bases at J, with 14 bases in the middle. CDR1 is SGHRS, CDR2 YFSETQ, per germline. This CDR3 comprises 15 residues. CDR3 sequence: CASSSPGRAQETQYF. The CDR3 bases are TGCGCCAGCAGCTCCCCGGGAAGGGCGCAAGAGACCCAGTACTTC.

V gene TRBV3-1 (or the pseudogene TRBV3-2) combines with J gene TRBJ2-3, with 8 positions matching TRBD2. From germline, CDR1 is LGHDT and CDR2 YNNKEL (reference sequence). The CDR3 loop spans 17 amino acids. The junction had 14 bases not matched to a gene; V was cut back by 4 bases and J by 5 bases. As DNA, the CDR3 is TGTGCCAGCAGCCTCTTAGGTAACGGGGGGGCTCTAGATACGCAGTATTTT. Translation: CASSLLGNGGALDTQYF.

The chain combines TRBV6-5 with TRBJ1-1, with D uncertain. The CDR3 sequence is 15 residues long. Germline V CDR1 and CDR2: MNHEY, SVGAGI. Trimming stripped 6 bases from V and 0 bases from J, with 14 bases between. CDR3 in amino acids: CASRLGLFVNTEAFF. The CDR3, as DNA: TGTGCCAGCAGGCTCGGTTTGTTCGTGAACACTGAAGCTTTCTTT.

CDR3 bases: TGCGCCAGCAGCTCCAACCAAGAGACCCAGTACTTC. Encoded protein: CASSSNQETQYF. The chain recombines TRBV5-1 with TRBJ2-5, with D unresolved. V was shortened by 3 bases and J by 0 bases, with 3 bases between the two germline ends. The CDR3 is 12 residues long. The germline gives CDR1 SGHRS, CDR2 YFSETQ.

This chain uses TRBV11-2 with TRBJ1-1; TRBD1 matches 10 bases. The CDR3 runs 16 residues. Germline CDR1 and CDR2: SGHAT and FQNNGV. The V segment lost 5 bases and the J segment 6 bases; nucleotides outside the gene matches: 12. CDR3 sequence (DNA): TGTGCCAGCAGCCTTTCCGGGACAGGGGATACTCCTGAAGCTTTCTTT. Its translation is CASSLSGTGDTPEAFF.

This clone was seen a few times. The genes are TRBV5-1 and TRBJ2-7; D remains ambiguous. V was trimmed by 0 bases and J by 4 bases, leaving 8 bases between them. This CDR3 comprises 13 residues. Germline assignment: CDR1 SGHRS and CDR2 YFSETQ. This CDR3 is CASSLDISYEQYF. The CDR3 bases are TGCGCCAGCAGCTTGGACATCTCTTACGAGCAGTACTTC.

CDR3 in amino acids: CASSVNGGPGNTIYF. The CDR3 bases are TGTGCCAGTAGCGTCAACGGGGGGCCTGGAAACACCATATATTTT. The V and J genes are TRBV19 and TRBJ1-3; D is perhaps TRBD1 (6 bases). CDR3 length: 15 residues. In germline, CDR1 is LNHDA, CDR2 SQIVND (reference sequence). Trimming stripped 6 bases from V and 2 bases from J, with 14 bases between.

The V and J genes are TRBV7-9 and TRBJ1-5, with TRBD1 matching 9 bases. CDR1 and CDR2 (germline): SEHNR, FQNEAQ (reference sequence). There are 18 residues in the CDR3. V gave up 6 bases and J gave up 5 bases; unmatched junction bases: 17. For the CDR3, the DNA is TGTGCCAGCAGTCTTGGACCCTTGACAGGGACAGGGTATCAGCCCCAGCATTTT. Encoded protein: CASSLGPLTGTGYQPQHF.

The DNA for the CDR3 is TGTGCCACCAGCACCTCCGGGGAGCTGTTTTTT. Its translation is CATSTSGELFF. The V gene is TRBV15, the J gene TRBJ2-2; D is ambiguous. V gave up 4 bases and J gave up 6 bases, with 3 bases separating them. The length of the CDR3 is 11 residues. Germline loops: CDR1 LNHNV, CDR2 YYDKDF (reference sequence).

In its sample, this clone was seen many times. The rearrangement links TRBV7-9 to TRBJ1-6; no clear D gene. CDR3 length: 19 residues. Germline V gene lookup returns CDR1 SEHNR and CDR2 FQNEAQ (reference sequence). V was shortened by 3 bases and J by 7 bases, with 25 bases between the two germline ends. This CDR3 is CASSFAPDMLRESNSPLHF. CDR3 sequence (DNA): TGTGCCAGCAGCTTCGCCCCCGACATGCTAAGAGAATCCAATTCACCCCTCCACTTT.

CDR3 loop: CASSDTGGVTEAFF. The CDR3 nucleotides are TGTGCCAGCAGTGACACAGGGGGCGTCACTGAAGCTTTCTTT. The chain couples TRBV6-1 to TRBJ1-1; 9 bases fit TRBD1. Germline V gene data show CDR1 as MNHNS and CDR2 as SASEGT. V lost 3 bases and J lost 4; bases outside the gene matches: 3. The CDR3 runs 14 residues.

The chain recombines TRBV3-1 (or the pseudogene TRBV3-2) with TRBJ1-5, with 8 bases aligning to TRBD1. The CDR3 length is 13 residues. In germline, CDR1 is LGHDT, CDR2 YNNKEL (reference sequence). J lost 7 bases, V lost 4 bases, and 3 bases had no gene match. The CDR3: CASSRDRGQPQHF. The CDR3 region has the DNA TGTGCCAGCAGCCGCGACAGGGGACAGCCCCAGCATTTT.

This sequence joins TRBV5-1 and TRBJ2-7; D remains unclear. The length of the CDR3 is 13 residues. CDR1 and CDR2 from the germline V gene are SGHRS and YFSETQ. Trimming removed 0 bases from V and 3 bases from J, with 7 bases in between. As DNA, the CDR3 is TGCGCCAGCAGCTTGGGGGCAGTCTACGAGCAGTACTTC. Translated, it gives CASSLGAVYEQYF.

This clone appeared once. The rearrangement joins TRBV3-1 (or the pseudogene TRBV3-2) to TRBJ2-3; maybe TRBD2 (5 bases). Trimming cost V 4 bases and J 7 bases, with 12 bases left between them. The CDR3 loop spans 13 amino acids. Germline loops: CDR1 LGHDT, CDR2 YNNKEL (reference sequence). CDR3 in amino acids: CASSPAWTYTQYF. Written as DNA, the CDR3 is TGTGCCAGCAGCCCAGCCTGGACTTATACGCAGTATTTT.

V and J are TRBV6-2 or TRBV6-3 and TRBJ2-1; D perhaps matches TRBD2 (5 bases). Germline values: CDR1 MNHEY, CDR2 SVGEGT. The length of the CDR3 is 14 residues. V was shortened by 5 bases and J by 7 bases, with 15 bases between the two germline ends. The CDR3, as DNA: TGTGCCAGCAGTAAAACTAGGACCGGGAATGAGCAGTTCTTC. Its translation: CASSKTRTGNEQFF.

Only one count was recorded for this clone. The chain couples TRBV4-2 to TRBJ2-5, with 8 nucleotides matching TRBD1. The CDR3 loop spans 13 amino acids. The germline V gene encodes CDR1 LGHNA and CDR2 YNFKEQ. Trimming at V came to 3 bases and at J to 5 bases, leaving 2 bases not matched to a gene. The CDR3 nucleotides read TGTGCCAGCAGCCAGCGACAGGGGGAGACCCAGTACTTC. Its translation is CASSQRQGETQYF.

In DNA form, the CDR3 reads TGTGCCAGCAGGACGGGGGGCTACGAGCAGTACTTC. It specifies CASRTGGYEQYF. V and J are TRBV27 and TRBJ2-7, with TRBD2 matching over 7 bases. The CDR3 is 12 amino acids. CDR1 is MNHEY and CDR2 is SMNVEV in the germline V gene (reference sequence). The junction had 2 bases not matched to a gene; V was cut back by 6 bases and J by 3 bases.

The chain combines TRBV19 with TRBJ1-5; the D gene is possibly TRBD1 (5 bases). The CDR3 has 14 residues. Germline V gives CDR1 LNHDA, CDR2 SQIVND (reference sequence). V was clipped by 10 bases and J by 9 bases, with 22 bases between them. CDR3 amino acids: CATGQGMPTGPQHF. The CDR3 DNA reads as TGTGCCACTGGACAAGGAATGCCTACGGGGCCCCAGCATTTT.

The V and J genes are TRBV6-5 and TRBJ1-1; unclear D gene. This CDR3 spans 13 amino acids. With 0 bases removed from V and 7 bases from J, the gap between germline ends came to 9 bases. Germline V CDR1 and CDR2: MNHEY, SVGAGI. CDR3 sequence (DNA): TGTGCCAGCAGTTACTCTGAACAGAGTGAAGCTTTCTTT. Translating it yields CASSYSEQSEAFF.

The V gene is TRBV19, the J gene TRBJ2-1; perhaps TRBD2 as D (6 bases). The V gene's germline CDR1 is LNHDA and CDR2 SQIVND (reference sequence). There are 16 residues in the CDR3. V lost 0 bases and J 9 bases, leaving 18 bases between the germline ends. The CDR3 here is CASSIDRDSPTPEQFF. The CDR3 bases are TGTGCCAGTAGTATAGATAGGGACTCCCCCACACCTGAGCAGTTCTTC.

The chain recombines TRBV12-5 with TRBJ2-7, with D possibly TRBD1 on 5 matching bases. Germline values: CDR1 LGHNT, CDR2 FRNRAP. There are 15 residues in the CDR3. Trimming pared 6 bases from V and 2 bases from J, leaving 17 bases between. CDR3 in DNA: TGTGCTAGTGGACTCCAGGGCCTCACAACCTACGAGCAGTACTTC. It yields the protein CASGLQGLTTYEQYF.

This clone has only a few counts. The gene calls are TRBV2 and TRBJ1-6; 9 bases match TRBD1. CDR1 SNHLY and CDR2 FYNNEI come from the germline V gene. CDR3 length equals 13 residues. V was clipped by 8 bases and J by 10 bases; unmatched bases: 6. The CDR3 sequence: CASVGTGRSPLHF. CDR3 in DNA: TGTGCCAGCGTTGGGACAGGGAGGTCACCCCTCCACTTT.

The V and J genes are TRBV14 and TRBJ2-1, with TRBD2 matching over 8 bases. CDR3 length: 14 amino acids. Germline-derived CDR1 and CDR2 are SGHDN and FVKESK. J lost 4 bases, V lost 4 bases, and 3 bases had no gene match. The CDR3 DNA sequence: TGTGCCAGCAGCCCTGCTAGCGGGTACAATGAGCAGTTCTTC. The encoded protein is CASSPASGYNEQFF.

The table lists this clone with a count of one. The CDR3 spells CASSQDSRNQPQHF. CDR3 DNA sequence: TGCGCCAGCAGCCAAGACAGTCGCAATCAGCCCCAGCATTTT. The V and J genes are TRBV4-3 and TRBJ1-5; D ambiguous. The CDR3 loop spans 14 amino acids. Germline V gene data show CDR1 as LGHNA and CDR2 as YSLEER. V was trimmed by 0 bases and J by 2 bases, leaving 5 bases between them.

The sample holds a few counts of this clone. V gene TRBV5-5 combines with J gene TRBJ2-5, with D possibly matching TRBD2 (7 bases). The CDR3 contains 14 residues. Trimming cost V 6 bases and J 5 bases, with 17 bases left between them. The germline gives CDR1 SGHKS, CDR2 YYEKEE (reference sequence). The CDR3 reads CASTVGGVWETQYF. The CDR3 DNA follows: TGTGCCAGCACCGTAGGGGGGGTTTGGGAGACCCAGTACTTC.